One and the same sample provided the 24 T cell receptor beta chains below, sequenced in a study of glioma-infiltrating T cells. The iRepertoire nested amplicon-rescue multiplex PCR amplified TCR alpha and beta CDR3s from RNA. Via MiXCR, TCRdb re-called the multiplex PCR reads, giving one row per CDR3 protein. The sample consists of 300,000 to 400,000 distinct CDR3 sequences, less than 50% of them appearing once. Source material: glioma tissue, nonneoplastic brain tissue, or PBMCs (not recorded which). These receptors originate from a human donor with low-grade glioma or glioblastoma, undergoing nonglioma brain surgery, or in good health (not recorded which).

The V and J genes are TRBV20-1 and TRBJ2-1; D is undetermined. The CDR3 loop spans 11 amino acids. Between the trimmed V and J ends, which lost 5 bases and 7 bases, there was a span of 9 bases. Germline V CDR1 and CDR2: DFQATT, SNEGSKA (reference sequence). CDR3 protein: CSAPARNEQFF. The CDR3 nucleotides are TGCAGTGCTCCCGCTAGGAATGAGCAGTTCTTC.

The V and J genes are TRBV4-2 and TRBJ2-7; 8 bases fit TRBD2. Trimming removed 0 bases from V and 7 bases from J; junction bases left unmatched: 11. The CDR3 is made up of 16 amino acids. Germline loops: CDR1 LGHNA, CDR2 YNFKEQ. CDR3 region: CASSQDRGPPGGEQYF. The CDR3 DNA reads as TGTGCCAGCAGCCAAGATCGAGGACCCCCGGGGGGGGAGCAGTACTTC.

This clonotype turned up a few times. The CDR3 reads CASSGSGTTEAFF. The CDR3 nucleotides read TGTGCCAGCAGTGGGTCGGGAACCACTGAAGCTTTCTTT. J is TRBJ1-1 and V is TRBV12-3 or TRBV12-4; no clear D gene. This CDR3 region has 13 residues. Trimming stripped 5 bases from V and 4 bases from J, with 11 bases between.

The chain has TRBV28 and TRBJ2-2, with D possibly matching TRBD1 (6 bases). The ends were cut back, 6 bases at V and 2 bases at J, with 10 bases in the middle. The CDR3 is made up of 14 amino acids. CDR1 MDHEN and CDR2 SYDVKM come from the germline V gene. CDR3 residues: CASRQGGNTGELFF. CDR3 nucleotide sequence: TGTGCCAGCAGACAGGGCGGTAACACCGGGGAGCTGTTTTTT.

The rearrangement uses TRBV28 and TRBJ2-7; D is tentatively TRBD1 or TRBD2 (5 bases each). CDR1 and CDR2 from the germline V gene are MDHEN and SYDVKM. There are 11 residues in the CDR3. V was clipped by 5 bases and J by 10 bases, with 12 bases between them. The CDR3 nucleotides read TGTGCCAGCAGTACTGGGACCCCCCAGTACTTC. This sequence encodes CASSTGTPQYF.

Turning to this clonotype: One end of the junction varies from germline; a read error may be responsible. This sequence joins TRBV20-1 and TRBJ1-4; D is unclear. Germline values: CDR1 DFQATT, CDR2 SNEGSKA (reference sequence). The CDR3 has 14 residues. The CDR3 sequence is CSDRYGPRDEKLFF. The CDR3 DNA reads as TGCAGTGATAGATATGGACCCCGAGATGAAAAACTGTTTTTT.

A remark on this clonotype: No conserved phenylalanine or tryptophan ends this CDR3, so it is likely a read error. This chain's CDR3 is CASSFGDSSLYGYTL. The CDR3 coding sequence is TGTGCCAGCAGCTTCGGGGACAGTTCTTTATATGGCTACACCTTA. The rearrangement uses TRBV7-9 and TRBJ2-7; 7 nucleotides align to TRBD1. The DNA end is a closer match to TRBJ1-2, so the J assignment may be wrong. CDR1 is SEHNR, CDR2 FQNEAQ, per germline (reference sequence). The CDR3 loop spans 15 amino acids.

CDR3 loop: CASSLAGLAEETQYF. In nucleotides, the CDR3 is TGCGCCAGCAGCTTGGCAGGGCTAGCGGAAGAGACCCAGTACTTC. This rearrangement joins TRBV5-1 to TRBJ2-5; 7 nucleotides line up with TRBD2. Germline V gene lookup returns CDR1 SGHRS and CDR2 YFSETQ. V gave up 0 bases and J gave up 3 bases; unmatched junction bases: 5. The CDR3 is 15 residues long.

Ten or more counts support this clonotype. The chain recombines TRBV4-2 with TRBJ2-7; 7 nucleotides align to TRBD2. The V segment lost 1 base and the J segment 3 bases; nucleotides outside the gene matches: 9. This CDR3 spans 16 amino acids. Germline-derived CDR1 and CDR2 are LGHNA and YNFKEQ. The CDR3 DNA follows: TGTGCCAGCAGCCAAGTAGAGGGAGGGCTCCTCTACGAGCAGTACTTC. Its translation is CASSQVEGGLLYEQYF.

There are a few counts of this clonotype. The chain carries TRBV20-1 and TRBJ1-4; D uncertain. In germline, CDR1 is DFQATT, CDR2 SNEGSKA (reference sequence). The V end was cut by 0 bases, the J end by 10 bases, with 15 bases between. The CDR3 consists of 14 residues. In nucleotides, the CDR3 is TGCAGTGCTAGAGATTGGGCTGGGTTCGGAAAACTGTTTTTT. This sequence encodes CSARDWAGFGKLFF.

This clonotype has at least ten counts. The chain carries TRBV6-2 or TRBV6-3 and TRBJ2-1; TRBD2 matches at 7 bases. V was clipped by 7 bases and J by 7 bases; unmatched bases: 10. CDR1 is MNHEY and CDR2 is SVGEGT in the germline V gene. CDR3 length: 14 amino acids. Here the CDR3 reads CASTVGGEINEQFF. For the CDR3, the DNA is TGTGCCAGCACCGTTGGGGGGGAGATTAATGAGCAGTTCTTC.

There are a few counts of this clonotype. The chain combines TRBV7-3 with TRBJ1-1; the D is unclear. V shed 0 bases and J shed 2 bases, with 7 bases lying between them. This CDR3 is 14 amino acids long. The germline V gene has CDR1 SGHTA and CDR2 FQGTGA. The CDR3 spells CASSLTGRNTEAFF. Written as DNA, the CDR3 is TGTGCCAGCAGCTTAACGGGCCGAAACACTGAAGCTTTCTTT. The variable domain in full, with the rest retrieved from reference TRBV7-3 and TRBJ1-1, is GAGVSQTPSNKVTEKGKYVELRCDPISGHTALYWYRQSLGQGPEFLIYFQGTGAADDSGLPNDRFFAVRPEGSVSTLKIQRTERGDSAVYLCASSLTGRNTEAFFGQGTRLTVV.

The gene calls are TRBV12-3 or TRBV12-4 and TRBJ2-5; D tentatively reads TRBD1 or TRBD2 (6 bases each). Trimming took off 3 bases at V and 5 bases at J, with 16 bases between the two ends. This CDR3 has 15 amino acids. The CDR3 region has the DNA TGTGCCAGCAGTTTGGAGGGGGGCGACATGGAGACCCAGTACTTC. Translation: CASSLEGGDMETQYF.

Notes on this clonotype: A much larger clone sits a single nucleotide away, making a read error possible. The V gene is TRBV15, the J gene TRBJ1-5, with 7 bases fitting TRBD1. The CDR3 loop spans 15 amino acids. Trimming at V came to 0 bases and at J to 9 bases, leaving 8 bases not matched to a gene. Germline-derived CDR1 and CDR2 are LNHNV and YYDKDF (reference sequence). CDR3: CATSRDCAQGMPQHF. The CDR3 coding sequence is TGTGCCACCAGCAGAGATTGCGCACAGGGGATGCCCCAGCATTTT.

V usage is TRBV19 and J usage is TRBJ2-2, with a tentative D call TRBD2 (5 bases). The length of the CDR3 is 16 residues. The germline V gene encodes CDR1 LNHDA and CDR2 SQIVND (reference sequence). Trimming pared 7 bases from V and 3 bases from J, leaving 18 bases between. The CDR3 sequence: CASTPGVWQDTGELFF. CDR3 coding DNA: TGTGCCAGTACCCCCGGGGTTTGGCAGGACACCGGGGAGCTGTTTTTT.

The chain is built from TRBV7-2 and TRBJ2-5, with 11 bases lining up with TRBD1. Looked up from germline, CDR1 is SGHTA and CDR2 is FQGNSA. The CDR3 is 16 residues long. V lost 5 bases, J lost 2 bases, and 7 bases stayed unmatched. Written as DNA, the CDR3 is TGTGCCAGCAGCCATAGAGGGACAGGGGGGCAAGAGACCCAGTACTTC. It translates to CASSHRGTGGQETQYF.

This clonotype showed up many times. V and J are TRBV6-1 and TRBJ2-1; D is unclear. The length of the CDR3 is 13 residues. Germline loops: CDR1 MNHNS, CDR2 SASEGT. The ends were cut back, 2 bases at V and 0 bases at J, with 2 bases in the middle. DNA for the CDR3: TGTGCCAGCAGTGAATTCTCCTACAATGAGCAGTTCTTC. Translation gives CASSEFSYNEQFF.

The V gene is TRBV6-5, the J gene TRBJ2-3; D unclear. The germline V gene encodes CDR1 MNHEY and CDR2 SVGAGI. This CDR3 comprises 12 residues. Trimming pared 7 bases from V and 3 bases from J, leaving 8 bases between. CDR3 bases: TGTGCCAGCACCTCCCCTACAGATACGCAGTATTTT. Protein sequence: CASTSPTDTQYF.

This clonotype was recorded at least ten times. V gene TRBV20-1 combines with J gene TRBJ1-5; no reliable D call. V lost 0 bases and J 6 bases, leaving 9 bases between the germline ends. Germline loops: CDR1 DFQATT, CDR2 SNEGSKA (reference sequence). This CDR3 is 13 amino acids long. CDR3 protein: CSAREELVQPQHF. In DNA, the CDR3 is TGCAGTGCTAGAGAGGAGTTGGTTCAGCCCCAGCATTTT.

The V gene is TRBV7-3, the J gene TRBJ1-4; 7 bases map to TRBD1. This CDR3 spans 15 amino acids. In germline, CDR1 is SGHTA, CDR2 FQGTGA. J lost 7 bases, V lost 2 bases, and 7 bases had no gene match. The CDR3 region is CASSLRGGVSEKLFF. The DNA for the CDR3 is TGTGCCAGCAGCTTACGAGGGGGCGTGAGTGAAAAACTGTTTTTT. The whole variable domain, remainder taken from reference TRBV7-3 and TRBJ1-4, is GAGVSQTPSNKVTEKGKYVELRCDPISGHTALYWYRQSLGQGPEFLIYFQGTGAADDSGLPNDRFFAVRPEGSVSTLKIQRTERGDSAVYLCASSLRGGVSEKLFFGSGTQLSVL.

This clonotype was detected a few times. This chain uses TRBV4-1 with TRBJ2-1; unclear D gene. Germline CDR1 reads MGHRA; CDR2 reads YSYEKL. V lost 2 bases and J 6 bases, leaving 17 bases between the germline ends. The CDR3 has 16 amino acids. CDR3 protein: CASSQPKGKVRNEQFF. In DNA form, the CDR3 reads TGCGCCAGCAGCCAACCAAAAGGAAAAGTCCGCAATGAGCAGTTCTTC.

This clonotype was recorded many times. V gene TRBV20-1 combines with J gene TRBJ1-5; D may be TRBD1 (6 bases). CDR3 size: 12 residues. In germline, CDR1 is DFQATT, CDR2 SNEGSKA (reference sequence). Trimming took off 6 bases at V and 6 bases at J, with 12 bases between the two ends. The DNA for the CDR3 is TGCAGTGCAGAACAGGGCCCTCAGCCCCAGCATTTT. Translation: CSAEQGPQPQHF.

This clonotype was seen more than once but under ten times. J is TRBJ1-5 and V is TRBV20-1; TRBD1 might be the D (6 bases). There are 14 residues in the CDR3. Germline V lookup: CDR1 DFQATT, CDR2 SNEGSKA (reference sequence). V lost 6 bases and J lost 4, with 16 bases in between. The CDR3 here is CSAGGGRENQPQHF. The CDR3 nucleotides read TGCAGTGCCGGGGGGGGCAGGGAGAATCAGCCCCAGCATTTT.

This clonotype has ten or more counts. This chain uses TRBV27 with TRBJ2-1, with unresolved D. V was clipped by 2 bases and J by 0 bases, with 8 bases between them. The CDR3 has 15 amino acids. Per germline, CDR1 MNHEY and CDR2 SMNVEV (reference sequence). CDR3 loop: CASSLGIPSYNEQFF. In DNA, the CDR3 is TGTGCCAGCAGTTTAGGAATACCCTCCTACAATGAGCAGTTCTTC.